This TCR beta chain was documented in a study of beta chain features in type 1 diabetes. All of the isolated RNA was reverse transcribed, so expressed TCRB transcripts were sequenced. Data came from immunoSEQ multiplex PCR; TCRdb stores just in-frame clones and leaves some out. This table has 810,000 or so clones, roughly a sixth appearing once. Sorting produced populations that all topped 95% purity. This clone has a handful of counts. This CDR3 is 16 amino acids long. The V and J ends lost 0 bases and 7 bases respectively, with 16 bases between them. Germline assignment: CDR1 SGHRS and CDR2 YFSETQ. The sample consisted of naive CD4+ T cells from blood. This sequence was found in a woman aged 18-30 years in good health. V and J are TRBV5-1 and TRBJ2-2; D might be TRBD1 or TRBD2, each matching 5 bases. The DNA for the CDR3 is TGCGCCAGCAGCTTGGAACTCGGGACCGCAAGCGGGGAGCTGTTTTTT. Residues: CASSLELGTASGELFF. The complete variable domain, with remaining parts taken from reference TRBV5-1 and TRBJ2-2, reads KAGVTQTPRYLIKTRGQQVTLSCSPISGHRSVSWYQQTPGQGLQFLFEYFSETQRNKGNFPGRFSGRQFSNSRSEMNVSTLELGDSALYLCASSLELGTASGELFFGEGSRLTVL.